This passage covers 9 T cell receptor beta chains from one sample sequenced in a study of cytomegalovirus exposure and HLA in healthy donors. Assay: immunoSEQ multiplex PCR; the TCRdb copy retains only in-frame clones and omits some. This sample has 100,000 to 150,000 clones; 70% to 90% occur once, and the top ten carry approximately 2.1%. The source material was PBMCs. The receptors were gathered from a woman under 30 in good health and CMV-seronegative.

V usage is TRBV12-5 and J usage is TRBJ1-1; D possibly corresponds to TRBD1 (5 bases). The CDR3 totals 16 residues. Germline CDR1 and CDR2: LGHNT and FRNRAP. V was clipped by 1 base and J by 5 bases, with 17 bases between them. The CDR3 region has the DNA TGTGCTAGTGGTTTGGAAATTCAGGGTTCGGAAACTGAAGCTTTCTTT. Its protein is CASGLEIQGSETEAFF.

This chain uses TRBV7-3 with TRBJ2-7; D is possibly TRBD1 (6 bases). Germline CDR1 and CDR2: SGHTA and FQGTGA. This CDR3 is built from 18 residues. V was cut by 3 bases and J by 3 bases, with 24 bases left in between. The CDR3 DNA reads TGTGCCAGCAGCTTTCATATTAACAGGGAGTTCGTTGGCTACGAGCAGTACTTC. This sequence encodes CASSFHINREFVGYEQYF.

The chain employs TRBV9 and TRBJ2-1, with TRBD2 identical over 8 bases. Losses at the gene ends were 0 bases for V and 4 bases for J; bases not matched to a gene: 3. The CDR3 extends over 15 amino acids. CDR1 is SGDLS and CDR2 is YYNGEE in the germline V gene. As DNA, the CDR3 is TGTGCCAGCAGCGTAGGGAGCGGGGGTTACAATGAGCAGTTCTTC. The encoded protein is CASSVGSGGYNEQFF. The complete variable domain, with remaining parts taken from reference TRBV9 and TRBJ2-1, reads DSGVTQTPKHLITATGQRVTLRCSPRSGDLSVYWYQQSLDQGLQFLIQYYNGEERAKGNILERFSAQQFPDLHSELNLSSLELGDSALYFCASSVGSGGYNEQFFGPGTRLTVL.

This chain connects TRBV5-4 to TRBJ1-6; D is uncertain. V was pared by 0 bases and J by 6 bases, with 10 bases between. The CDR3 has 15 residues. Germline lookup yields CDR1 SGHNT and CDR2 YYREEE (reference sequence). The CDR3 DNA is TGTGCCAGCAGCTTGGACCAGGCTGGTAATTCACCCCTCCACTTT. Protein sequence: CASSLDQAGNSPLHF.

CDR3 loop: CASRTGSSGGVAGELFF. The CDR3 nucleotides are TGTGCCAGCAGAACCGGGTCTAGCGGGGGCGTGGCCGGGGAGCTGTTTTTT. The J gene is TRBJ2-2, the V gene TRBV28; 10 nucleotides match TRBD2. The CDR3 is 17 residues long. J was trimmed by 6 bases and V by 6 bases; bases with no gene match: 13. Germline CDR1 and CDR2: MDHEN and SYDVKM.

This chain joins TRBV6-1 and TRBJ1-5; 7 positions agree with TRBD1. The germline V gene has CDR1 MNHNS and CDR2 SASEGT. The CDR3 is 16 residues long. V gave up 2 bases and J gave up 9 bases; unmatched junction bases: 13. CDR3 region: CASSEYGGDSPRPQHF. Written as DNA, the CDR3 is TGTGCCAGCAGTGAATACGGTGGGGACAGCCCCAGGCCCCAGCATTTT.

V is TRBV7-8 and J is TRBJ2-1; 12 bases align to TRBD2. CDR1 SGHVS and CDR2 FQNEAQ come from the germline V gene. With 7 bases clipped from V and 5 bases from J, the junction kept 6 bases outside the gene matches. The CDR3 extends over 15 amino acids. CDR3: CASTTTSGGHNEQFF. In DNA form, the CDR3 reads TGTGCCAGCACCACGACTAGCGGGGGTCACAATGAGCAGTTCTTC.

V gene TRBV5-1 combines with J gene TRBJ2-3, with TRBD2 identical over 14 bases. Looked up from germline, CDR1 is SGHRS and CDR2 is YFSETQ. V was pared by 0 bases and J by 2 bases, with 5 bases of the junction left unmatched. The CDR3 totals 18 residues. The CDR3 is CASSLAGTSGRHTDTQYF. Written as DNA, the CDR3 is TGCGCCAGCAGCTTGGCCGGGACTAGCGGGAGACACACAGATACGCAGTATTTT.

The table lists this clone with a few counts. J is TRBJ2-7 and V is TRBV28; D not certain. The germline V gene encodes CDR1 MDHEN and CDR2 SYDVKM. The V gene lost 2 bases and the J gene lost 6 bases, with 14 bases spanning the gap. This CDR3 is built from 14 residues. The CDR3 here is CASSLRGYSSEQYF. The CDR3 DNA reads as TGTGCCAGCAGTTTAAGAGGATACTCTAGCGAGCAGTACTTC.